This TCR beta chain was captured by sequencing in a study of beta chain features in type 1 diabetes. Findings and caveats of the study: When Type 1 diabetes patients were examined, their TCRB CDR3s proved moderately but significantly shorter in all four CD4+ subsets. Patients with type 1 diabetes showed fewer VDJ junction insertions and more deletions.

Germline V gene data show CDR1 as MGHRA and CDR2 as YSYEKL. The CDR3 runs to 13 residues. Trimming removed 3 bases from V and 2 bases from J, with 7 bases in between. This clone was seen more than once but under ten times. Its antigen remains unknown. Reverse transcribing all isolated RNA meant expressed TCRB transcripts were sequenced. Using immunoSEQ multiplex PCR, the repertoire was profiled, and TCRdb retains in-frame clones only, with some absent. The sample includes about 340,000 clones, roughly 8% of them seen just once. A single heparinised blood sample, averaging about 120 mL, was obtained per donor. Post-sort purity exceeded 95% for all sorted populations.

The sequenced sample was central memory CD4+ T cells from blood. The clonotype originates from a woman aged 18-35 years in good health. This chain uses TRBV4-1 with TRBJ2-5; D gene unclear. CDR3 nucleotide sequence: TGCGCCAGCAGCCAGTGGCGGCAAGAGACCCAGTACTTC. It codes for CASSQWRQETQYF.